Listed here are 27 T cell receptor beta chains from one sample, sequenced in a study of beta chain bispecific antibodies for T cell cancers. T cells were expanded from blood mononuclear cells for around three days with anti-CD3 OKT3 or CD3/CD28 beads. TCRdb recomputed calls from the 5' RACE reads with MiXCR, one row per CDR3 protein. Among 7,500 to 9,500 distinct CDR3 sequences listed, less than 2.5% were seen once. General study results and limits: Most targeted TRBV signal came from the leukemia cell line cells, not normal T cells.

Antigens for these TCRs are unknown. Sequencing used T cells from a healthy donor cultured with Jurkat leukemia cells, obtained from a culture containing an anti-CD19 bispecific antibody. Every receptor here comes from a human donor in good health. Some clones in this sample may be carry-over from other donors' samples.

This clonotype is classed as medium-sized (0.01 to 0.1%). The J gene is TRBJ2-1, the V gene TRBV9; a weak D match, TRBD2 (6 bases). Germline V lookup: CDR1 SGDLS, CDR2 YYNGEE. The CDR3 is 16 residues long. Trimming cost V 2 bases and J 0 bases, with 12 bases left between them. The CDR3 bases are TGTGCCAGCAGCGTCTACCGGGACTTCTCCTACAATGAGCAGTTCTTC. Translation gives CASSVYRDFSYNEQFF.

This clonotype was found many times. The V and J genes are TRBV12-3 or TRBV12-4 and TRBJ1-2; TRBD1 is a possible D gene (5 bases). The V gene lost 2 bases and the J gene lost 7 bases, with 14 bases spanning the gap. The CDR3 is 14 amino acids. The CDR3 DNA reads TGTGCCAGCAGTTTAAAGTACGGGACCTCTGGCTACACCTTC. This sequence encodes CASSLKYGTSGYTF.

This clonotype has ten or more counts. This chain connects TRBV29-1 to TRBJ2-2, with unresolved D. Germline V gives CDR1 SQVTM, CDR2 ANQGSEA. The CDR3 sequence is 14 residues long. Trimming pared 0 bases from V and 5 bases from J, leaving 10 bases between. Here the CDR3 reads CSVEDSLVTGELFF. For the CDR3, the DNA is TGCAGCGTTGAAGATTCGCTAGTGACCGGGGAGCTGTTTTTT.

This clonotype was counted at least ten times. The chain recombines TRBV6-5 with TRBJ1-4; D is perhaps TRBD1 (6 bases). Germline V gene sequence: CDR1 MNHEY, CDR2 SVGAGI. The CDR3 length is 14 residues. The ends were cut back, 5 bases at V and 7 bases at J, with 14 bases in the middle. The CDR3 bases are TGTGCCAGCAGTCCGTCACAGGGCGGTGAAAAACTGTTTTTT. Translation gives CASSPSQGGEKLFF.

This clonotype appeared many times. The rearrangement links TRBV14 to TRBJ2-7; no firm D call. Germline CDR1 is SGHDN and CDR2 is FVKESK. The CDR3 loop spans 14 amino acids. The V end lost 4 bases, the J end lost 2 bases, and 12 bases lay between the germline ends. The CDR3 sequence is CASSPVFPAYEQYF. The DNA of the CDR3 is TGTGCCAGCAGCCCTGTCTTTCCTGCCTACGAGCAGTACTTC.

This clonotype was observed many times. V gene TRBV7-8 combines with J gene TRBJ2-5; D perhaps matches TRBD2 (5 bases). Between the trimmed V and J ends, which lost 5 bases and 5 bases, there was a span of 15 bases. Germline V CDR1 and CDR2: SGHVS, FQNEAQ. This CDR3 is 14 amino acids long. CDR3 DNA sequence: TGTGCCAGCAGCGCACGGACTGACCGGGAGACCCAGTACTTC. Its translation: CASSARTDRETQYF.

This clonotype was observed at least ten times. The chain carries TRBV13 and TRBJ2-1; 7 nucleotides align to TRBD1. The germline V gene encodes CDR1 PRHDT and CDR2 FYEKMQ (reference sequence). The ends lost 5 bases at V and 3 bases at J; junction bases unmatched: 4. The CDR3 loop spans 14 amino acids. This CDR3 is CASSPGDSYNEQFF. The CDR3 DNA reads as TGTGCCAGCAGCCCAGGGGACAGCTACAATGAGCAGTTCTTC.

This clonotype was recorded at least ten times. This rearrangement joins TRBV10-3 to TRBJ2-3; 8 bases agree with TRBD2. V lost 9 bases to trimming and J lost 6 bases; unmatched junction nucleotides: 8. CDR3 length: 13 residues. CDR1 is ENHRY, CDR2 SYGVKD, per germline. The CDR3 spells CAISGGDVDTQYF. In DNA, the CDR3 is TGTGCCATTTCGGGGGGGGATGTGGATACGCAGTATTTT.

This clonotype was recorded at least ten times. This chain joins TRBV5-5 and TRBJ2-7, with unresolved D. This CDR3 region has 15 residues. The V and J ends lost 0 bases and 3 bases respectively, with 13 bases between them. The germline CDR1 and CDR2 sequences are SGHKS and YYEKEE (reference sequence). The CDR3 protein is CASSLGLLYNYEQYF. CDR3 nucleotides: TGTGCCAGCAGCTTGGGCCTCCTTTACAACTACGAGCAGTACTTC.

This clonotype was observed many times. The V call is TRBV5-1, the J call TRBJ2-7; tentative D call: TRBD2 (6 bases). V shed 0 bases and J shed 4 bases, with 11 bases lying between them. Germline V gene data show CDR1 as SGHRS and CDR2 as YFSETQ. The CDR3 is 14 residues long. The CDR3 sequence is CASSLVPAGYEQYF. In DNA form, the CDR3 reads TGCGCCAGCAGCTTGGTTCCAGCGGGTTACGAGCAGTACTTC. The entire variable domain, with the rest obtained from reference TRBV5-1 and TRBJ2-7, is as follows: KAGVTQTPRYLIKTRGQQVTLSCSPISGHRSVSWYQQTPGQGLQFLFEYFSETQRNKGNFPGRFSGRQFSNSRSEMNVSTLELGDSALYLCASSLVPAGYEQYFGPGTRLTVT.

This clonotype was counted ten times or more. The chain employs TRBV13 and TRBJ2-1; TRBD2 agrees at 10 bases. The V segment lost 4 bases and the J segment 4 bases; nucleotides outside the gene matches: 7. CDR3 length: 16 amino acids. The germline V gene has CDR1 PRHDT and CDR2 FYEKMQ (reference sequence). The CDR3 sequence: CASSSRAGGPYNEQFF. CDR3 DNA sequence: TGTGCCAGCAGCTCCAGAGCGGGGGGGCCGTACAATGAGCAGTTCTTC. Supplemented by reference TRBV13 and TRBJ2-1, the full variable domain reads AAGVIQSPRHLIKEKRETATLKCYPIPRHDTVYWYQQGPGQDPQFLISFYEKMQSDKGSIPDRFSAQQFSDYHSELNMSSLELGDSALYFCASSSRAGGPYNEQFFGPGTRLTVL.

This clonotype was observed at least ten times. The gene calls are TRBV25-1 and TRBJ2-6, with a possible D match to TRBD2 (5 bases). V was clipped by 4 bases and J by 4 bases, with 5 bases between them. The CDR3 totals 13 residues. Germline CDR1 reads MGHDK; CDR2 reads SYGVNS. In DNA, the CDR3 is TGTGCCAGCAGTGGCGGGGGGGCCAACGTCCTGACTTTC. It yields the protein CASSGGGANVLTF.

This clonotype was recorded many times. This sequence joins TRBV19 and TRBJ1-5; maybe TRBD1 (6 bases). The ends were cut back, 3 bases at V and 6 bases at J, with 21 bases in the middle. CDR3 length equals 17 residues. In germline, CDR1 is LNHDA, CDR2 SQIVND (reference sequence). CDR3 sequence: CASSIGQGSVTFQPQHF. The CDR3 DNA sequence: TGTGCCAGTAGTATCGGGCAGGGGAGTGTTACGTTTCAGCCCCAGCATTTT.

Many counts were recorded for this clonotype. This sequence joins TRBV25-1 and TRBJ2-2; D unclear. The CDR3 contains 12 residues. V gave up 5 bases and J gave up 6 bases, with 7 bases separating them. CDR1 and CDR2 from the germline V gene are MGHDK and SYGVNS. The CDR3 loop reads CASSMKPGELFF. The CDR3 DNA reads TGTGCCAGCAGTATGAAACCCGGGGAGCTGTTTTTT.

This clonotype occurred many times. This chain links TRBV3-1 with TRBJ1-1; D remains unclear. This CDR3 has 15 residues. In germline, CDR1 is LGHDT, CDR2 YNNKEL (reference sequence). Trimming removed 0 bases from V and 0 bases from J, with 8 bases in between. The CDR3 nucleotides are TGTGCCAGCAGCCAAGACACAGATCTGAACACTGAAGCTTTCTTT. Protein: CASSQDTDLNTEAFF.

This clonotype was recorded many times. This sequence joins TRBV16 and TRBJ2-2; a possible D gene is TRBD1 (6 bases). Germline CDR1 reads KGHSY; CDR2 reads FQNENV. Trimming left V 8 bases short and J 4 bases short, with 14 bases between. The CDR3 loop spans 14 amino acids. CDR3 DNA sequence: TGTGCCAGCGACCTAAGAGGGGGCACCGGGGAGCTGTTTTTT. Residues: CASDLRGGTGELFF. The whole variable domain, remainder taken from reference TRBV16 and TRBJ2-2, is GEEVAQTPKHLVRGEGQKAKLYCAPIKGHSYVFWYQQVLKNEFKFLISFQNENVFDETGMPKERFSAKCLPNSPCSLEIQATKLEDSAVYFCASDLRGGTGELFFGEGSRLTVL.

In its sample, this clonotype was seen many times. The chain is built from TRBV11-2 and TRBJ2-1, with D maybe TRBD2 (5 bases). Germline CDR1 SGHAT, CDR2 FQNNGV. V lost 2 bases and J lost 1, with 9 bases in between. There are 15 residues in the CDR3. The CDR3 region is CASSLYGDSYNEQFF. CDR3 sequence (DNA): TGTGCCAGCAGCTTATACGGGGATTCCTACAATGAGCAGTTCTTC.

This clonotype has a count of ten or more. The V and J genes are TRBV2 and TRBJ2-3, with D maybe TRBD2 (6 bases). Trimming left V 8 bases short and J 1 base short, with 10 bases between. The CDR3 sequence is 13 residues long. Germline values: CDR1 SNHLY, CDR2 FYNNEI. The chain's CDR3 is CASAGTGTDTQYF. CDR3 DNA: TGTGCCAGCGCGGGGACCGGCACAGATACGCAGTATTTT.

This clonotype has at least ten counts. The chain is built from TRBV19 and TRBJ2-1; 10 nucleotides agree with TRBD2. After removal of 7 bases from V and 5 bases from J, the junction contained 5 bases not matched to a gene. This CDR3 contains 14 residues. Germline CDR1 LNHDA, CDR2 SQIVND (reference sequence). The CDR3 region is CASNPSGGNNEQFF. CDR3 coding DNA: TGTGCCAGTAATCCTAGCGGGGGAAACAATGAGCAGTTCTTC. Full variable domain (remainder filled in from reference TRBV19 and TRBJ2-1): DGGITQSPKYLFRKEGQNVTLSCEQNLNHDAMYWYRQDPGQGLRLIYYSQIVNDFQKGDIAEGYSVSREKKESFPLTVTSAQKNPTAFYLCASNPSGGNNEQFFGPGTRLTVL.

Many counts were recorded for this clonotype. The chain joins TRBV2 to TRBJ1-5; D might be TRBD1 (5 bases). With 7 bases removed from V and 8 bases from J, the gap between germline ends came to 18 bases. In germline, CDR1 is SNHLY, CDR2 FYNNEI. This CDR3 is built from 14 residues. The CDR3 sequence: CASTYGGGEEPQHF. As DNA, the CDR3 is TGTGCCAGCACCTACGGGGGAGGGGAAGAGCCCCAGCATTTT. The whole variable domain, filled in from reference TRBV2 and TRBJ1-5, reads EPEVTQTPSHQVTQMGQEVILRCVPISNHLYFYWYRQILGQKVEFLVSFYNNEISEKSEIFDDQFSVERPDGSNFTLKIRSTKLEDSAMYFCASTYGGGEEPQHFGDGTRLSIL.

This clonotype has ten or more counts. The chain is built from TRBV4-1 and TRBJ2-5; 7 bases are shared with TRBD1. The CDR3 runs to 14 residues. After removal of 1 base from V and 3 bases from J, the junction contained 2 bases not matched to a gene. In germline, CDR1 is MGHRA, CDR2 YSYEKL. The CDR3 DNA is TGCGCCAGCAGCCAAGTCACAGGGGAAGAGACCCAGTACTTC. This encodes CASSQVTGEETQYF.

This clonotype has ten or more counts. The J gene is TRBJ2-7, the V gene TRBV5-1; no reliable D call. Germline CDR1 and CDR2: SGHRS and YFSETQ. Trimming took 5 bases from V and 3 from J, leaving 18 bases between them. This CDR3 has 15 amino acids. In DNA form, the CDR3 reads TGCGCCAGCAGTATAGTCAACAGAGCCTACTACGAGCAGTACTTC. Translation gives CASSIVNRAYYEQYF.

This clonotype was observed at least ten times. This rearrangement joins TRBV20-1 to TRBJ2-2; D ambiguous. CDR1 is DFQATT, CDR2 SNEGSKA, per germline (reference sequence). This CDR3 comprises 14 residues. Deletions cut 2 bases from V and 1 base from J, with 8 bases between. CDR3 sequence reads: CSARRSGNTGELFF. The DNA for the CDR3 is TGCAGTGCTAGACGGTCCGGGAACACCGGGGAGCTGTTTTTT.

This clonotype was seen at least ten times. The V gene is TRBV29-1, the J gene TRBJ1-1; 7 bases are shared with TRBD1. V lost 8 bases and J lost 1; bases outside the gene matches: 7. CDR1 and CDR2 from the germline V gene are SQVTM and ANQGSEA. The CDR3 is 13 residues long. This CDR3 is CSTRQGGNTEAFF. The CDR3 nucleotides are TGCAGCACCCGCCAGGGGGGGAACACTGAAGCTTTCTTT.

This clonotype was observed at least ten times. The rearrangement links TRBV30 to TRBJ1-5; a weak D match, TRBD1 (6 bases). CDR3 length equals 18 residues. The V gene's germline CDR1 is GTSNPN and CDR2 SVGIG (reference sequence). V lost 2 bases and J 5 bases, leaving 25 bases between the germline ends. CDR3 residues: CAWSRPGHLNIGDQPQHF. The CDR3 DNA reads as TGTGCCTGGAGTCGGCCGGGACACCTTAATATAGGCGATCAGCCCCAGCATTTT.

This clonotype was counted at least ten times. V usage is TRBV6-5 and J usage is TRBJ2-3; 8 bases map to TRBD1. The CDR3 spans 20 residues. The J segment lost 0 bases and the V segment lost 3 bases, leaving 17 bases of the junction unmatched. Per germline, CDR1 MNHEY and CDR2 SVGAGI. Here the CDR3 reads CASSYYRAWTGHPSTDTQYF. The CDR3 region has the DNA TGTGCCAGCAGTTATTATAGGGCATGGACAGGGCACCCTAGCACAGATACGCAGTATTTT.

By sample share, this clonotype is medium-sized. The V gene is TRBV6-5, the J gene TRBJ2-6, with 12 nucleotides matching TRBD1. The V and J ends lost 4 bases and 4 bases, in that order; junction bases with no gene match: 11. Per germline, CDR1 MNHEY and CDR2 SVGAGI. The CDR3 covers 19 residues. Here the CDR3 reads CASSSKPGQGAGGANVLTF. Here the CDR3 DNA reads TGTGCCAGCAGTTCCAAACCGGGACAGGGGGCGGGAGGGGCCAACGTCCTGACTTTC.